Listed below are T cell receptor beta chains from one sample, sequenced in a study of CD8+ T cells in alopecia areata. Profiled with immunoSEQ multiplex PCR; TCRdb holds only in-frame clones, not every one. The sample contains about 200,000 clones, just over 55% of which appear only once. Input material: CD8+ T cells sorted from blood. Every receptor here comes from a human donor in good health. CDR3s include the opening cysteine and the closing phenylalanine or tryptophan. D genes are given only for firm matches. A clone size is listed for some rows: how often the clone was seen (once, few, many), or a class if it is expanded.

size: once
D: TRBD1
J: TRBJ2-5
V: TRBV5-1
CDR3: CASSQDRTVAWTQYF
DNA: TGCGCCAGCAGCCAGGACAGGACAGTGGCGTGGACCCAGTACTTC

size: NA
D: NA
J: TRBJ2-3
V: TRBV15
CDR3: CATSRVGGGDTQYF
DNA: TGTGCCACCAGCAGAGTGGGGGGCGGAGATACGCAGTATTTT

size: NA
D: NA
J: TRBJ2-1
V: TRBV9
CDR3: CASSLSGSYNEQFF
DNA: TGTGCCAGCAGCCTTAGCGGCTCCTACAATGAGCAGTTCTTC

size: NA
D: NA
J: TRBJ2-1
V: TRBV12-5
CDR3: CASGHGLNEQFF
DNA: TGTGCTAGTGGTCACGGATTGAATGAGCAGTTCTTC

size: NA
D: NA
J: TRBJ1-1
V: TRBV29-1
CDR3: CSAPDSGAFF
DNA: TGCAGCGCCCCGGATTCGGGAGCTTTCTTT

size: NA
D: NA
J: TRBJ1-1
V: TRBV30
CDR3: CAWRGGNTEAFF
DNA: TGTGCCTGGAGGGGAGGGAACACTGAAGCTTTCTTT

size: few
D: NA
J: TRBJ1-2
V: TRBV19
CDR3: CASSIGGEARNYGYTF
DNA: TGTGCCAGTAGTATAGGGGGCGAAGCGCGAAACTATGGCTACACCTTC

size: few
D: TRBD2
J: TRBJ2-3
V: TRBV9
CDR3: CASSVSGSDTQYF
DNA: TGTGCCAGCAGCGTGAGCGGGAGCGATACGCAGTATTTT

size: NA
D: TRBD1
J: TRBJ1-2
V: TRBV19
CDR3: CASIQGAGGLHGYTF
DNA: TGTGCCAGTATCCAAGGTGCAGGGGGCCTCCATGGCTACACCTTC

size: NA
D: NA
J: TRBJ1-6
V: TRBV27
CDR3: CASSGLGSPLHF
DNA: TGTGCCAGCAGTGGGCTGGGTTCACCCCTCCACTTT

size: NA
D: NA
J: TRBJ1-1
V: TRBV15
CDR3: CATSRRGDGFEAFF
DNA: TGTGCCACCAGCAGAAGAGGGGACGGCTTCGAGGCTTTCTTT

size: NA
D: NA
J: TRBJ2-6
V: TRBV9
CDR3: CASSVEGSGANVLTF
DNA: TGTGCCAGCAGCGTAGAAGGCTCTGGGGCCAACGTCCTGACTTTC

size: few
D: NA
J: TRBJ1-1
V: TRBV12-5
CDR3: CASGPGMNTEAFF
DNA: TGTGCTAGTGGTCCTGGTATGAACACTGAAGCTTTCTTT

size: NA
D: NA
J: TRBJ2-2
V: TRBV29-1
CDR3: CSVESGLGGELFF
DNA: TGCAGCGTTGAATCGGGGCTTGGCGGGGAGCTGTTTTTT

size: few
D: TRBD1
J: TRBJ1-2
V: TRBV5-1
CDR3: CASSLRTDREEYGYTF
DNA: TGCGCCAGCAGCTTGCGGACCGACAGGGAGGAATATGGCTACACCTTC

size: NA
D: NA
J: TRBJ2-2
V: TRBV29-1
CDR3: CSVLGGGNTGELFF
DNA: TGCAGCGTTCTGGGGGGAGGGAACACCGGGGAGCTGTTTTTT

size: NA
D: TRBD1
J: TRBJ2-3
V: TRBV9
CDR3: CASSVVQGPSTDTQYF
DNA: TGTGCCAGCAGCGTAGTACAGGGGCCTAGCACAGATACGCAGTATTTT

size: NA
D: NA
J: TRBJ2-2
V: TRBV18
CDR3: CASALPGVTGELFF
DNA: TGTGCCAGCGCTCTTCCAGGGGTCACCGGGGAGCTGTTTTTT

size: NA
D: TRBD1
J: TRBJ2-3
V: TRBV13
CDR3: CASSDRQGRTDTQYF
DNA: TGTGCCAGCAGCGACCGACAGGGTAGGACAGATACGCAGTATTTT

size: NA
D: NA
J: TRBJ1-2
V: TRBV2
CDR3: CASSAWTTNYGYTF
DNA: TGTGCCAGCAGTGCCTGGACAACCAACTATGGCTACACCTTC

size: NA
D: TRBD2
J: TRBJ2-4
V: TRBV9
CDR3: CASSGGASGVDIQYF
DNA: TGTGCCAGCAGCGGGGGAGCTAGCGGGGTTGACATTCAGTACTTC

size: NA
D: NA
J: TRBJ2-2
V: TRBV29-1
CDR3: CSVRTSVGGELFF
DNA: TGCAGCGTTCGGACGAGTGTGGGCGGGGAGCTGTTTTTT

size: NA
D: NA
J: TRBJ2-7
V: TRBV5-6
CDR3: CASSLETEQYF
DNA: TGTGCCAGCAGCTTGGAGACCGAGCAGTACTTC

size: NA
D: NA
J: TRBJ2-7
V: TRBV4-1
CDR3: CASSQGGQSSYEQYF
DNA: TGCGCCAGCAGCCAGGGGGGACAGAGCTCCTACGAGCAGTACTTC

size: NA
D: NA
J: TRBJ2-7
V: TRBV27
CDR3: CASSQGLRLHEQYF
DNA: TGTGCCAGCAGTCAGGGACTTAGACTGCACGAGCAGTACTTC

size: few
D: NA
J: TRBJ1-1
V: TRBV19
CDR3: CASSISPGGMNTEAFF
DNA: TGTGCCAGTAGTATAAGCCCCGGCGGAATGAACACTGAAGCTTTCTTT

size: NA
D: TRBD1
J: TRBJ2-6
V: TRBV29-1
CDR3: CSVEGDRSGANVLTF
DNA: TGCAGCGTTGAAGGGGACAGATCTGGGGCCAACGTCCTGACTTTC

size: NA
D: TRBD1
J: TRBJ1-1
V: TRBV7-9
CDR3: CASSLASFPGQTNTEAFF
DNA: TGTGCCAGCAGCTTAGCGAGCTTTCCGGGACAGACAAACACTGAAGCTTTCTTT

size: NA
D: NA
J: TRBJ2-3
V: TRBV30
CDR3: CAWSLDGYTDTQYF
DNA: TGTGCCTGGAGTTTGGACGGATACACAGATACGCAGTATTTT

size: NA
D: TRBD1
J: TRBJ1-1
V: TRBV5-4
CDR3: CASSLGQGGTEAFF
DNA: TGTGCCAGCAGCTTGGGGCAGGGGGGGACTGAAGCTTTCTTT

size: NA
D: NA
J: TRBJ2-1
V: TRBV5-1
CDR3: CASSLAFRGEQFF
DNA: TGCGCCAGCAGCTTGGCGTTCCGGGGGGAGCAGTTCTTC

size: NA
D: NA
J: TRBJ2-3
V: TRBV13
CDR3: CASSSLGTDTQYF
DNA: TGTGCCAGCAGCTCCCTGGGCACAGATACGCAGTATTTT

size: once
D: NA
J: TRBJ1-2
V: TRBV29-1
CDR3: CSGLISGGTYGYTF
DNA: TGCAGCGGGCTTATCTCGGGGGGAACCTATGGCTACACCTTC

size: NA
D: NA
J: TRBJ2-1
V: TRBV30
CDR3: CAHTGLTYNEQFF
DNA: TGTGCCCACACGGGCCTAACCTACAATGAGCAGTTCTTC

size: NA
D: NA
J: TRBJ2-7
V: TRBV7-3
CDR3: CASSPTSGGTYEQYF
DNA: TGTGCCAGCAGCCCGACGTCAGGCGGAACCTACGAGCAGTACTTC

size: NA
D: NA
J: TRBJ2-1
V: TRBV30
CDR3: CAWSASYNEQFF
DNA: TGTGCCTGGAGTGCGAGCTACAATGAGCAGTTCTTC

size: few
D: NA
J: TRBJ1-2
V: TRBV6-5
CDR3: CASSLGNYGYTF
DNA: TGTGCCAGCAGTTTGGGGAACTATGGCTACACCTTC

size: few
D: NA
J: TRBJ1-1
V: TRBV4-1
CDR3: CASSQVRSAPEAFF
DNA: TGCGCCAGCAGCCAAGTACGATCGGCGCCTGAAGCTTTCTTT

size: once
D: TRBD1
J: TRBJ1-1
V: TRBV2
CDR3: CASRGQRNTEAFF
DNA: TGTGCCAGCAGGGGACAGAGGAACACTGAAGCTTTCTTT

size: few
D: NA
J: TRBJ1-1
V: TRBV29-1
CDR3: CSVGPIKLNTEAFF
DNA: TGCAGCGTTGGGCCTATCAAGCTCAACACTGAAGCTTTCTTT

size: NA
D: NA
J: TRBJ2-7
V: TRBV13
CDR3: CASSLVDSDYEQYF
DNA: TGTGCCAGCAGCTTAGTGGATTCCGATTACGAGCAGTACTTC

size: few
D: NA
J: TRBJ1-1
V: TRBV7-9
CDR3: CASSQQGDTATEAFF
DNA: TGTGCCAGCAGCCAACAGGGTGATACGGCCACTGAAGCTTTCTTT

size: NA
D: TRBD2
J: TRBJ2-7
V: TRBV13
CDR3: CASTSGLAINEQYF
DNA: TGTGCCAGCACCTCGGGACTAGCGATTAACGAGCAGTACTTC

size: few
D: NA
J: TRBJ2-2
V: TRBV6-5
CDR3: CASSYRATTGELFF
DNA: TGTGCCAGCAGTTACAGGGCAACAACCGGGGAGCTGTTTTTT

size: NA
D: TRBD2
J: TRBJ2-5
V: TRBV13
CDR3: CASSSERGPTQETQYF
DNA: TGTGCCAGCAGCTCCGAGCGGGGGCCCACCCAAGAGACCCAGTACTTC

size: NA
D: NA
J: TRBJ2-5
V: TRBV15
CDR3: CATSPRAGQETQYF
DNA: TGTGCCACCAGTCCCCGGGCAGGGCAAGAGACCCAGTACTTC

size: NA
D: NA
J: TRBJ1-2
V: TRBV27
CDR3: CASSLAIQGVYGYTF
DNA: TGTGCCAGCAGTTTAGCGATACAGGGTGTATATGGCTACACCTTC

size: few
D: TRBD2
J: TRBJ2-1
V: TRBV5-5
CDR3: CASSQDDGLAGNNEQFF
DNA: TGTGCCAGCAGCCAAGATGATGGACTAGCGGGGAACAATGAGCAGTTCTTC

size: NA
D: NA
J: TRBJ2-3
V: TRBV29-1
CDR3: CSALEGDTQYF
DNA: TGCAGCGCTCTCGAGGGGGACACGCAGTATTTT

size: once
D: NA
J: TRBJ1-1
V: TRBV25-1
CDR3: CASSEASLTEAFF
DNA: TGTGCCAGCAGTGAGGCCAGTCTCACTGAAGCTTTCTTT

size: NA
D: NA
J: TRBJ2-2
V: TRBV13
CDR3: CASSPATGELFF
DNA: TGTGCCAGCAGCCCGGCGACCGGGGAGCTGTTTTTT

size: NA
D: TRBD2
J: TRBJ2-7
V: TRBV4-1
CDR3: CASSLGTSGSSYEQYF
DNA: TGCGCCAGCAGCCTCGGGACTAGCGGAAGCTCCTACGAGCAGTACTTC

size: few
D: TRBD1
J: TRBJ1-1
V: TRBV7-8
CDR3: CASSRDRVMNTEAFF
DNA: TGTGCCAGCAGCAGAGACAGGGTCATGAACACTGAAGCTTTCTTT

size: once
D: NA
J: TRBJ1-1
V: TRBV4-2
CDR3: CASRSKGEGNTEAFF
DNA: TGTGCCAGCAGAAGTAAGGGGGAGGGGAACACTGAAGCTTTCTTT

size: NA
D: NA
J: TRBJ1-1
V: TRBV7-2
CDR3: CASSRGWGREAFF
DNA: TGTGCCAGCAGCCGGGGGTGGGGCAGGGAAGCTTTCTTT

size: NA
D: NA
J: TRBJ1-1
V: TRBV7-9
CDR3: CASSLDPGDRAEAFF
DNA: TGTGCCAGCAGCTTAGATCCAGGGGACCGCGCTGAAGCTTTCTTT

size: NA
D: NA
J: TRBJ1-2
V: TRBV7-9
CDR3: CASSPGGGADYGYTF
DNA: TGTGCCAGCAGCCCGGGAGGGGGGGCGGACTATGGCTACACCTTC

size: NA
D: NA
J: TRBJ2-7
V: TRBV7-6
CDR3: CASSLTTRGFHEQYF
DNA: TGTGCCAGCAGCTTAACAACCCGGGGGTTCCACGAGCAGTACTTC

size: NA
D: TRBD2
J: TRBJ2-7
V: TRBV4-1
CDR3: CASSQVLADDYEQYF
DNA: TGCGCCAGCAGCCAAGTACTAGCGGATGATTACGAGCAGTACTTC

size: few
D: TRBD2
J: TRBJ2-4
V: TRBV11-2
CDR3: CASSLSVAGGLIKNIQYF
DNA: TGTGCCAGCAGCTTATCGGTCGCGGGGGGGCTAATCAAAAACATTCAGTACTTC